The 27 T cell receptor beta chains given below trace back to one sample, sequenced in a study of blood T cell repertoires in COVID-19. Only in-frame clones appear in the TCRdb table, and some are missing; sequencing was by immunoSEQ multiplex PCR. Of fewer than 350,000 clones listed, approximately 85% are singletons. Sequenced sample: peripheral blood. All receptors derive from a human donor in a cohort sampled during active COVID-19.

The genes are TRBV6-5 and TRBJ1-1, with 10 positions matching TRBD1. Germline V gene data show CDR1 as MNHEY and CDR2 as SVGAGI. There are 14 residues in the CDR3. J gave up 5 bases and V 4 bases, and 4 bases lay outside the gene matches. The DNA of the CDR3 is TGTGCCAGCAGTTCGGGACAGGGGAATACTGAAGCTTTCTTT. This encodes CASSSGQGNTEAFF.

The gene calls are TRBV7-2 and TRBJ2-7, with TRBD2 identical over 10 bases. V lost 5 bases, J lost 3 bases, and 7 bases stayed unmatched. The CDR3 has 15 residues. The germline gives CDR1 SGHTA, CDR2 FQGNSA. CDR3 sequence: CASSAPLAGFYEQYF. The CDR3 coding sequence is TGTGCCAGCAGCGCGCCACTAGCGGGGTTCTACGAGCAGTACTTC. The complete variable domain, with remaining parts taken from reference TRBV7-2 and TRBJ2-7, reads GAGVSQSPSNKVTEKGKDVELRCDPISGHTALYWYRQSLGQGLEFLIYFQGNSAPDKSGLPSDRFSAERTGGSVSTLTIQRTQQEDSAVYLCASSAPLAGFYEQYFGPGTRLTVT.

This clone came up a few times. V is TRBV7-3 and J is TRBJ2-1; TRBD2 might be the D (6 bases). Trimming left V 3 bases short and J 10 bases short, with 22 bases between. Germline loops: CDR1 SGHTA, CDR2 FQGTGA. The CDR3 contains 16 residues. CDR3 in amino acids: CASSFPRGTPRSEQFF. DNA for the CDR3: TGTGCCAGCAGCTTCCCGCGCGGGACGCCTCGAAGCGAGCAGTTCTTC.

A few counts support this clone. The J gene is TRBJ1-3, the V gene TRBV6-5; 7 positions match TRBD1. Germline V gives CDR1 MNHEY, CDR2 SVGAGI. V was pared by 6 bases and J by 7 bases, with 9 bases of the junction left unmatched. This CDR3 has 14 residues. The chain's CDR3 is CASRALTGKNTIYF. The CDR3 nucleotides read TGTGCCAGCAGGGCTTTGACAGGGAAGAACACCATATATTTT.

This chain connects TRBV11-3 to TRBJ2-6, with 9 bases that match TRBD1. The CDR3 sequence is 20 residues long. Germline trimming cut 0 bases from V and 3 bases from J; bases unmatched to any gene: 12. The germline gives CDR1 SGHNT, CDR2 YENEEA. The CDR3 DNA reads as TGTGCCAGCAGCTTAGAGCACGCGGGACAGGGCGCAAATGGGGCCAACGTCCTGACTTTC. It specifies CASSLEHAGQGANGANVLTF.

This chain connects TRBV19 to TRBJ1-1, with D possibly being TRBD1 (5 bases). The germline V and J ends were trimmed by 7 bases and 1 base, with 16 bases remaining between them. The CDR3 is 15 residues long. The V gene's germline CDR1 is LNHDA and CDR2 SQIVND (reference sequence). The CDR3 loop reads CASIPGGMWNTEAFF. Here the CDR3 DNA reads TGTGCCAGTATTCCCGGGGGTATGTGGAACACTGAAGCTTTCTTT. Based on the CDR3 plus reference TRBV19 and TRBJ1-1, the full variable domain is DGGITQSPKYLFRKEGQNVTLSCEQNLNHDAMYWYRQDPGQGLRLIYYSQIVNDFQKGDIAEGYSVSREKKESFPLTVTSAQKNPTAFYLCASIPGGMWNTEAFFGQGTRLTVV.

CDR3 region: CATSRAEQGWEQYF. Written as DNA, the CDR3 is TGTGCCACCAGCAGAGCCGAACAGGGTTGGGAGCAGTACTTC. The J gene is TRBJ2-7, the V gene TRBV15, with D possibly matching TRBD1 (6 bases). CDR3 size: 14 residues. V was trimmed by 1 base and J by 7 bases, leaving 14 bases between them. The V gene's germline CDR1 is LNHNV and CDR2 YYDKDF (reference sequence).

The V call is TRBV10-1, the J call TRBJ1-1; D might be TRBD1 (5 bases). In germline, CDR1 is WNHNN, CDR2 SYGVQD (reference sequence). This CDR3 comprises 13 residues. Trimming pared 6 bases from V and 1 base from J, leaving 9 bases between. CDR3 region: CASRDQGNTEAFF. The CDR3, as DNA: TGCGCCAGCAGAGATCAGGGGAACACTGAAGCTTTCTTT.

This chain links TRBV2 with TRBJ1-1, with TRBD1 as a possible D gene (6 bases). Germline V CDR1 and CDR2: SNHLY, FYNNEI. There are 14 residues in the CDR3. The V and J ends lost 10 bases and 0 bases respectively, with 15 bases between them. CDR3 bases: TGTGCCATCGAGGAGGACAGCATGAACACTGAAGCTTTCTTT. Encoded protein: CAIEEDSMNTEAFF.

V usage is TRBV24-1 and J usage is TRBJ2-7; possible D gene TRBD1, 5 bases. The CDR3 is 18 residues long. CDR1 and CDR2 from the germline V gene are KGHDR and SFDVKD. V gave up 2 bases and J gave up 0 bases, with 19 bases separating them. In DNA, the CDR3 is TGTGCCACCAGTGATTCAGTCCCCTCGCAGGGATACTCCTACGAGCAGTACTTC. Translating it yields CATSDSVPSQGYSYEQYF.

The chain uses TRBV27 and TRBJ2-3; 8 bases align to TRBD2. The J segment lost 3 bases and the V segment lost 3 bases, leaving 5 bases of the junction unmatched. The CDR3 has 15 residues. Per the germline V gene, CDR1 is MNHEY and CDR2 is SMNVEV (reference sequence). The CDR3 reads CASSFRAGGTDTQYF. The CDR3 DNA follows: TGTGCCAGCAGTTTCCGGGCGGGGGGAACAGATACGCAGTATTTT.

This clone was picked up a small number of times. The rearrangement uses TRBV6-5 and TRBJ2-5; possible D gene TRBD1, 6 bases. The CDR3 runs 13 residues. Germline V lookup: CDR1 MNHEY, CDR2 SVGAGI. V was shortened by 7 bases and J by 4 bases, with 13 bases between the two germline ends. This CDR3 reads CASNRQEGETQYF. The CDR3, as DNA: TGTGCCAGCAACAGACAGGAAGGAGAGACCCAGTACTTC.

This clone has a single count. The chain links TRBV11-2 to TRBJ1-4; 9 nucleotides agree with TRBD1. CDR1 and CDR2 from the germline V gene are SGHAT and FQNNGV. The CDR3 sequence is 15 residues long. Trimming removed 5 bases from V and 7 bases from J; junction bases left unmatched: 8. CDR3 region: CASSPGDRDSEKLFF. The CDR3 DNA sequence: TGTGCCAGCAGCCCGGGGGACAGGGATTCTGAAAAACTGTTTTTT.

This chain connects TRBV9 to TRBJ2-7; 7 bases fit TRBD1. Germline CDR1 is SGDLS and CDR2 is YYNGEE. The V gene end was trimmed by 3 bases and the J gene end by 5 bases; junction bases not matched to a gene: 11. The length of the CDR3 is 15 residues. CDR3 nucleotides: TGTGCCAGCAGCGCCGAGACAGGGTTTCTCAACGAGCAGTACTTC. Protein sequence: CASSAETGFLNEQYF.

About this clone: The junction does not match germline at one end; this may be a read error. The rearrangement joins TRBV6-1 to TRBJ2-5, with D possibly TRBD2 on 6 matching bases. CDR3 size: 15 residues. Germline lookup yields CDR1 MNHNS and CDR2 SASEGT. Here the CDR3 reads CASREAGTHQETQYF. The CDR3 DNA reads as TGTGCCAGCAGGGAAGCGGGCACCCACCAAGAGACCCAGTACTTC.

The genes are TRBV6-5 and TRBJ1-5; a weak D match, TRBD1 (5 bases). V dropped 7 bases and J dropped 0 bases, with 10 bases sitting between them. Per the germline V gene, CDR1 is MNHEY and CDR2 is SVGAGI. The CDR3 extends over 14 amino acids. In DNA, the CDR3 is TGTGCCAGCAAAAAGGGGTATAGCAATCAGCCCCAGCATTTT. Translation gives CASKKGYSNQPQHF.

The sample holds one count of this clone. Here the CDR3 reads CASSDPGLLDTQYF. For the CDR3, the DNA is TGTGCCAGTAGTGATCCGGGACTATTAGATACGCAGTATTTT. The chain carries TRBV19 and TRBJ2-3, with 7 bases aligning to TRBD2. The germline V gene encodes CDR1 LNHDA and CDR2 SQIVND (reference sequence). J gave up 5 bases and V 5 bases, and 7 bases lay outside the gene matches. CDR3 length: 14 amino acids.

This sequence joins TRBV6-5 and TRBJ2-1; D remains ambiguous. Germline lookup yields CDR1 MNHEY and CDR2 SVGAGI. This CDR3 has 14 amino acids. V dropped 6 bases and J dropped 2 bases, with 11 bases sitting between them. The CDR3 spells CASSASSAYNEQFF. Here the CDR3 DNA reads TGTGCCAGCAGCGCCTCTTCAGCCTACAATGAGCAGTTCTTC.

The table lists this clone with a few counts. The J gene is TRBJ1-5, the V gene TRBV28, with D perhaps matching TRBD1 (6 bases). Trimming removed 7 bases at V and 6 bases at J, with 19 bases between. Germline-derived CDR1 and CDR2 are MDHEN and SYDVKM. This CDR3 is built from 15 residues. CDR3 residues: CASTESQGFGQPQHF. The CDR3 nucleotides are TGTGCCAGCACCGAATCACAGGGATTCGGTCAGCCCCAGCATTTT.

The J gene is TRBJ2-2, the V gene TRBV24-1; TRBD1 agrees at 8 bases. The J segment lost 3 bases and the V segment lost 8 bases, leaving 1 base of the junction unmatched. The CDR3 extends over 13 amino acids. Germline V gene sequence: CDR1 KGHDR, CDR2 SFDVKD. In DNA form, the CDR3 reads TGTGCCACCAAGACAGGGGACACCGGGGAGCTGTTTTTT. It codes for CATKTGDTGELFF.

The chain employs TRBV7-9 and TRBJ2-3, with 7 bases lining up with TRBD1. This CDR3 is built from 17 residues. Per the germline V gene, CDR1 is SEHNR and CDR2 is FQNEAQ (reference sequence). The ends lost 5 bases at V and 4 bases at J; junction bases unmatched: 15. DNA for the CDR3: TGTGCCAGCAGCCCGTTCCTTTGGGGGCAGGGGGCAGATACGCAGTATTTT. Encoded protein: CASSPFLWGQGADTQYF. Together with reference TRBV7-9 and TRBJ2-3, the CDR3 gives the full variable domain: DTGVSQNPRHKITKRGQNVTFRCDPISEHNRLYWYRQTLGQGPEFLTYFQNEAQLEKSRLLSDRFSAERPKGSFSTLEIQRTEQGDSAMYLCASSPFLWGQGADTQYFGPGTRLTVL.

The chain has TRBV30 and TRBJ2-2; TRBD2 agrees at 10 bases. V shed 3 bases and J 1 base; nucleotides not matched to a gene: 5. The germline V gene has CDR1 GTSNPN and CDR2 SVGIG (reference sequence). The CDR3 totals 16 residues. CDR3 in amino acids: CAWSGLAGVNTGELFF. DNA of the CDR3: TGTGCCTGGAGCGGGCTAGCGGGGGTGAACACCGGGGAGCTGTTTTTT.

This chain links TRBV5-1 with TRBJ2-2; 10 nucleotides line up with TRBD1. Trimming took 5 bases from V and 6 from J; bases not matched to a gene: 7. The CDR3 loop spans 15 amino acids. Germline values: CDR1 SGHRS, CDR2 YFSETQ. The CDR3 spells CASRPGQGNSGELFF. In DNA, the CDR3 is TGCGCCAGCAGACCGGGACAGGGGAATTCCGGGGAGCTGTTTTTT.

This chain connects TRBV18 to TRBJ2-6; 7 nucleotides agree with TRBD1. From germline, CDR1 is KGHSH and CDR2 LQKENI. V dropped 1 base and J dropped 0; count of bases not matched to a gene: 6. This CDR3 has 18 amino acids. CDR3: CASSPQGTAFSGANVLTF. The CDR3 coding sequence is TGTGCCAGCTCACCACAAGGGACAGCCTTCTCTGGGGCCAACGTCCTGACTTTC.

The V call is TRBV6-5, the J call TRBJ1-5; TRBD1 matches at 7 bases. Germline lookup yields CDR1 MNHEY and CDR2 SVGAGI. This CDR3 spans 14 amino acids. V trimming: 6 bases; J trimming: 4 bases; junction bases outside the gene matches: 6. CDR3 DNA: TGTGCCAGCAGCCCCAGGGGGGATAATCAGCCCCAGCATTTT. Translating it yields CASSPRGDNQPQHF.

The chain employs TRBV7-9 and TRBJ1-1; D gene ambiguous. CDR3 length: 14 amino acids. V lost 1 base, J lost 3 bases, and 9 bases lay in between. Germline CDR1 SEHNR, CDR2 FQNEAQ (reference sequence). The CDR3 loop reads CASSLGQRYTEAFF. CDR3 in DNA: TGTGCCAGCAGCTTAGGTCAGCGATACACTGAAGCTTTCTTT.

This chain connects TRBV2 to TRBJ2-1; tentatively, D is TRBD1 (6 bases). CDR3 length: 12 residues. V was cut by 7 bases and J by 13 bases, with 17 bases left in between. Looked up from germline, CDR1 is SNHLY and CDR2 is FYNNEI. The CDR3 protein is CASTSDSNSQFF. Written as DNA, the CDR3 is TGTGCCAGCACCTCGGACAGTAACTCCCAGTTCTTC. The variable domain in full, with the rest retrieved from reference TRBV2 and TRBJ2-1, is EPEVTQTPSHQVTQMGQEVILRCVPISNHLYFYWYRQILGQKVEFLVSFYNNEISEKSEIFDDQFSVERPDGSNFTLKIRSTKLEDSAMYFCASTSDSNSQFFGPGTRLTVL.